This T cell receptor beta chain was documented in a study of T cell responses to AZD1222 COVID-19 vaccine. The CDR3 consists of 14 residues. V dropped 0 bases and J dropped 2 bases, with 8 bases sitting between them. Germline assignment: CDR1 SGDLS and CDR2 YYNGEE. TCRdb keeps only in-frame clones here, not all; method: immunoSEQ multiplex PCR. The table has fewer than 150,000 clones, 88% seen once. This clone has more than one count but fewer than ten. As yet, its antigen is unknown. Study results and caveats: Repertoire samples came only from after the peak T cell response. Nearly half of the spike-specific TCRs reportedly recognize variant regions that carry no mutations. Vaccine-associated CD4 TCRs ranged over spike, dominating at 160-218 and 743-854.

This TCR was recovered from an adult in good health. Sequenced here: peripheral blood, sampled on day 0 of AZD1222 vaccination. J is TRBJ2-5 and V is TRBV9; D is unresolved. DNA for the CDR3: TGTGCCAGCAGCGTAGACCAGATGCAAGAGACCCAGTACTTC. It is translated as CASSVDQMQETQYF.